This T cell receptor (beta chain) is from a study of blood T cells in healthy people across ages. Findings and caveats of the study: Reliance upon unsorted PBMCs precluded definitive naive versus antigen-experienced comparison. Comparison with aged donors showed that long-lived donors had more naive CD4+ cells and higher diversity.

Germline V gene sequence: CDR1 LGHDT, CDR2 YNNKEL (reference sequence). The CDR3 contains 15 residues. Trimming took off 1 base at V and 1 base at J, with 9 bases between the two ends. This clonotype has more than one count but fewer than ten. Its antigen is undetermined. The use of a sample-barcoded 5' primer and a J-beta primer mix characterized a second PCR of 7 to 11 cycles. TCRdb ran MiXCR on the 5' RACE reads and lists one entry per CDR3 protein. The sample yields hundreds of thousands of distinct CDR3 sequences, 24% seen once. These records were also assigned to another study, of T cells of mothers and their children.

Sequencing was performed on blood. This chain connects TRBV3-1 to TRBJ2-3; D is perhaps TRBD2 (6 bases). This clonotype was obtained from a boy aged 5-17 years in good health. The CDR3 sequence is CASSQVAGRTDTQYF. The CDR3 nucleotides are TGTGCCAGCAGCCAAGTCGCGGGACGCACAGATACGCAGTATTTT.